This T cell receptor beta chain was observed in a study of shared clonotypes between healthy human individuals. The study, taken as a whole, reports: Sharing across a few donors was seen in roughly 5% of naive CD4 clonotypes.

Here immunoSEQ multiplex PCR was the method, and the copy in TCRdb shows in-frame clones only, minus some. The table includes a few million clones, around nine tenths detected once. This clone was recorded once. Its antigen is as yet unknown. V was clipped by 3 bases and J by 6 bases, with 10 bases between them. The germline CDR1 and CDR2 sequences are ENHRY and SYGVKD. The CDR3 extends over 13 amino acids. Sample: naive CD4+ T cells sorted from blood. Subset meaning: CD45RA+ positively selected. This TCR derives from a man aged 18 to 35 in good health. V is TRBV10-3 and J is TRBJ2-3; D unclear. The CDR3 nucleotides read TGTGCCATCAGTGACTACGGAGTCGATACGCAGTATTTT. It specifies CAISDYGVDTQYF.